Below, 26 T cell receptor beta chains from the same sample are listed, as sequenced in a study of Graves' ophthalmopathy and Graves' hyperthyroidism. The TCR beta CDR3 regions underwent amplification from RNA transcripts. The authors performed first-round RT-PCR with HTBI primers and then a second-round multiplex PCR. TCRdb reprocessed the multiplex PCR reads with MiXCR, giving one entry per CDR3 protein. The sample lists over a million distinct CDR3 sequences; 35% to 40% were seen once. Sequences were obtained from peripheral blood or thyroid tissue (not recorded which). The receptors here all came from an adult man with Graves' hyperthyroidism.

The chain recombines TRBV20-1 with TRBJ2-2, with D possibly being TRBD1 (5 bases). This CDR3 is built from 15 residues. Trimming shortened V by 2 bases and J by 1 base, and 11 bases separated the two germline ends. Germline CDR1 is DFQATT and CDR2 is SNEGSKA (reference sequence). This chain's CDR3 is CSARPRAGNTGELFF. CDR3 DNA: TGCAGTGCTAGACCCAGGGCAGGGAACACCGGGGAGCTGTTTTTT.

About this clonotype: This may come from a read error, since a much larger clone is one base off. This chain links TRBV10-2 with TRBJ1-5; no clear D. Germline V gene data show CDR1 as WSHSY and CDR2 as SAAADI. The CDR3 is 14 residues long. CDR3 amino acids: CVSSYDGVNQPQHF. CDR3 in DNA: TGTGTCAGCAGTTACGACGGAGTAAATCAGCCCCAGCATTTT.

The chain couples TRBV7-8 to TRBJ1-6, with D possibly being TRBD1 (5 bases). The germline V gene has CDR1 SGHVS and CDR2 FQNEAQ. The CDR3 has 13 amino acids. The V and J ends lost 6 bases and 8 bases respectively, with 11 bases between them. CDR3 in DNA: TGTGCCAGCAGGGGGCCGTTCTATTCACCCCTCCACTTT. Protein: CASRGPFYSPLHF.

This clonotype was picked up many times. The genes are TRBV20-1 and TRBJ2-7, with D hard to call. Trimming left V 5 bases short and J 7 bases short, with 12 bases between. The CDR3 has 11 amino acids. CDR1 and CDR2 from the germline V gene are DFQATT and SNEGSKA (reference sequence). This CDR3 reads CSAFLLREQYF. The CDR3, as DNA: TGCAGTGCTTTTCTCCTACGAGAGCAGTACTTC.

This clonotype was found many times. The chain joins TRBV11-3 to TRBJ2-5; TRBD1 matches at 8 bases. The germline gives CDR1 SGHNT, CDR2 YENEEA. V trimming: 6 bases; J trimming: 5 bases; junction bases outside the gene matches: 5. CDR3 size: 13 residues. In nucleotides, the CDR3 is TGTGCCAGCAGGCAGACAGGGGAGGAGACCCAGTACTTC. It encodes CASRQTGEETQYF.

The chain is built from TRBV7-2 and TRBJ1-4; no clear D. The CDR3 spans 13 residues. V lost 7 bases to trimming and J lost 3 bases, with 9 bases between them. Germline lookup yields CDR1 SGHTA and CDR2 FQGNSA. CDR3 sequence (DNA): TGTGCCAGCACCCTCCGGGCTAATGAAAAACTGTTTTTT. This encodes CASTLRANEKLFF.

The gene calls are TRBV7-9 and TRBJ1-6, with D possibly TRBD1 on 5 matching bases. The CDR3 runs to 16 residues. The V gene's germline CDR1 is SEHNR and CDR2 FQNEAQ (reference sequence). V lost 5 bases, J lost 6 bases, and 17 bases lay in between. The CDR3 sequence is CASSRLVRDPNSPLHF. The CDR3 DNA reads as TGTGCCAGCAGCCGGCTAGTCCGGGACCCTAATTCACCCCTCCACTTT.

In the case of this clonotype: Since a much larger clone is just one base distant, this may be a read error. This chain links TRBV5-6 with TRBJ2-7; 8 positions agree with TRBD1. The CDR3 totals 14 residues. The trim removed 3 bases at V and 2 bases at J, leaving 4 bases unmatched. From germline, CDR1 is SGHDT and CDR2 YYEEEE. CDR3 nucleotides: TGTGCCAGCAGCTCGATGGACAGGGCCTACGAGCAGTACTTC. Its translation: CASSSMDRAYEQYF.

This clonotype was counted a single time. The gene calls are TRBV5-1 and TRBJ2-7, with 9 bases lining up with TRBD1. V shed 5 bases and J 6 bases; nucleotides not matched to a gene: 6. This CDR3 is built from 13 residues. CDR1 and CDR2 from the germline V gene are SGHRS and YFSETQ. CDR3 in amino acids: CASRPDRGSEQYF. For the CDR3, the DNA is TGCGCCAGCAGACCGGACAGGGGAAGCGAGCAGTACTTC.

This clonotype was detected many times. The chain is built from TRBV6-5 and TRBJ1-1; weak D call: TRBD1 (5 bases). V lost 2 bases and J 3 bases, leaving 10 bases between the germline ends. CDR3 length: 14 residues. Germline assignment: CDR1 MNHEY and CDR2 SVGAGI. DNA for the CDR3: TGTGCCAGCAGTTACCTACTGGGGGACACTGAAGCTTTCTTT. It is translated as CASSYLLGDTEAFF.

Note on this clonotype: A clone one base away is much larger, so this may be a read error. V usage is TRBV19 and J usage is TRBJ1-6; no definite D call. Germline lookup yields CDR1 LNHDA and CDR2 SQIVND (reference sequence). The CDR3 is 14 residues long. The CDR3 region has the DNA TGTGCCAGTAAGCAGGACTCCTATAATTCACCCCTCCAGTTT. Translating it yields CASKQDSYNSPLQF.

This clonotype has at least ten counts. The genes are TRBV20-1 and TRBJ1-4, with D hard to call. Trimming shortened V by 0 bases and J by 7 bases, and 12 bases separated the two germline ends. CDR3 length: 14 amino acids. CDR1 DFQATT and CDR2 SNEGSKA come from the germline V gene (reference sequence). CDR3 nucleotides: TGCAGTGCTAGAGACGGCCACGGGAGTGAAAAACTGTTTTTT. Translating gives CSARDGHGSEKLFF.

J is TRBJ2-7 and V is TRBV4-3; D call uncertain. V lost 1 base to trimming and J lost 4 bases, with 14 bases between them. The CDR3 contains 15 residues. Germline V gene data show CDR1 as LGHNA and CDR2 as YSLEER. CDR3 nucleotide sequence: TGCGCCAGCAGCCAAGGACCCGGGTACAATTACGAGCAGTACTTC. It translates to CASSQGPGYNYEQYF.

This clonotype was seen only a few times. This clone may be a read error of a much larger clone one base away. The chain links TRBV9 to TRBJ1-5; D gene ambiguous. CDR1 is SGDLS, CDR2 YYNGEE, per germline. V gave up 3 bases and J gave up 3 bases, with 10 bases separating them. There are 14 residues in the CDR3. The chain's CDR3 is CASSEGDFNQPQHF. Here the CDR3 DNA reads TGTGCCAGCAGCGAGGGCGATTTCAATCAGCCCCAGCATTTT.

The chain combines TRBV28 with TRBJ2-7; no definite D call. The germline CDR1 and CDR2 sequences are MDHEN and SYDVKM. V was trimmed by 6 bases and J by 2 bases, leaving 11 bases between them. CDR3 length: 13 amino acids. For the CDR3, the DNA is TGTGCCAGCAGCCCCCAGCTAGCCTACGAGCAGTACTTC. This gives the protein CASSPQLAYEQYF.

Remarks on this clonotype: This may arise from a read error, as a much more abundant clone is one base away. This sequence joins TRBV10-1 and TRBJ2-2; D is possibly TRBD2 (5 bases). The CDR3 sequence is 16 residues long. Germline values: CDR1 WNHNN, CDR2 SYGVQD (reference sequence). Trimming stripped 6 bases from V and 4 bases from J, with 18 bases between. The CDR3 is CASSFFGRGSTGELFF. The CDR3 bases are TGCGCCAGCAGCTTCTTCGGACGGGGTAGCACCGGGGAGCTGTTTTTT.

The V and J genes are TRBV15 and TRBJ1-2; 7 bases match TRBD1. The CDR3 contains 14 residues. Germline lookup yields CDR1 LNHNV and CDR2 YYDKDF (reference sequence). The V gene end was trimmed by 5 bases and the J gene end by 3 bases; junction bases not matched to a gene: 6. CDR3 in DNA: TGTGCCACCAGCTTAAGACAGGGAGACTATGGCTACACCTTC. Encoded protein: CATSLRQGDYGYTF. Full variable domain (rest looked up from reference TRBV15 and TRBJ1-2): DAMVIQNPRYQVTQFGKPVTLSCSQTLNHNVMYWYQQKSSQAPKLLFHYYDKDFNNEADTPDNFQSRRPNTSFCFLDIRSPGLGDTAMYLCATSLRQGDYGYTFGSGTRLTVV.

The CDR3 region has the DNA TGTGCCAGCAGCGGGCCGGCGGCTAATTCACCCCTCCACTTT. Translated: CASSGPAANSPLHF. The chain is built from TRBV5-8 and TRBJ1-6; unclear D gene. CDR3 length: 14 amino acids. The germline gives CDR1 SGHTS, CDR2 YDEGEE. Between the trimmed V and J ends, which lost 4 bases and 6 bases, there was a span of 11 bases.

This clonotype has just a few counts. The chain couples TRBV19 to TRBJ1-5, with D hard to call. Trimming shortened V by 3 bases and J by 7 bases, and 19 bases separated the two germline ends. The CDR3 has 16 amino acids. CDR1 and CDR2 (germline): LNHDA, SQIVND (reference sequence). In DNA form, the CDR3 reads TGTGCCAGTAGTATCTCATCGGCCCACATTGACCAGCCCCAGCATTTT. Translated: CASSISSAHIDQPQHF.

This rearrangement joins TRBV19 to TRBJ2-7, with D possibly TRBD2 on 5 matching bases. Germline CDR1 LNHDA, CDR2 SQIVND (reference sequence). V was trimmed by 7 bases and J by 8 bases, leaving 27 bases between them. The CDR3 sequence is 16 residues long. The CDR3 region is CASTEGRPVRQPQQYF. The CDR3 region has the DNA TGTGCCAGTACCGAGGGCCGGCCTGTCCGGCAGCCCCAGCAGTACTTC.

In this sample, this clonotype turned up many times. The chain couples TRBV9 to TRBJ2-7, with 7 bases matching TRBD2. Losses at the gene ends were 3 bases for V and 4 bases for J; bases not matched to a gene: 10. The CDR3 consists of 15 residues. CDR1 and CDR2 from the germline V gene are SGDLS and YYNGEE. For the CDR3, the DNA is TGTGCCAGCAGCGAGAGGGAGGGACGTGCTTACGAGCAGTACTTC. Its translation: CASSEREGRAYEQYF.

V gene TRBV13 combines with J gene TRBJ2-5; D unclear. Trimming cost V 4 bases and J 5 bases, with 17 bases left between them. The CDR3 consists of 15 residues. Germline V gives CDR1 PRHDT, CDR2 FYEKMQ (reference sequence). CDR3 sequence: CASSSTTLSAETQYF. Here the CDR3 DNA reads TGTGCCAGCAGCTCCACGACTCTTAGTGCCGAGACCCAGTACTTC. Full variable domain (remainder filled in from reference TRBV13 and TRBJ2-5): AAGVIQSPRHLIKEKRETATLKCYPIPRHDTVYWYQQGPGQDPQFLISFYEKMQSDKGSIPDRFSAQQFSDYHSELNMSSLELGDSALYFCASSSTTLSAETQYFGPGTRLLVL.

This clonotype was detected ten times or more. The chain carries TRBV2 and TRBJ1-1; D unresolved. The CDR3 totals 15 residues. V lost 4 bases to trimming and J lost 4 bases, with 16 bases between them. Germline CDR1 reads SNHLY; CDR2 reads FYNNEI. The CDR3 loop is CASSVSVGLGTEAFF. CDR3 DNA sequence: TGTGCCAGCAGTGTCAGTGTAGGGCTAGGCACTGAAGCTTTCTTT.

This clonotype appeared a few times. The chain is built from TRBV7-9 and TRBJ1-4; D might be TRBD1 (5 bases). The CDR3 has 17 amino acids. V was clipped by 7 bases and J by 0 bases, with 18 bases between them. The V gene's germline CDR1 is SEHNR and CDR2 FQNEAQ (reference sequence). The CDR3 here is CASTSGHPRTTNEKLFF. Here the CDR3 DNA reads TGTGCCAGCACCTCAGGGCACCCACGGACAACTAATGAAAAACTGTTTTTT.

This chain joins TRBV28 and TRBJ1-6; TRBD1 might be the D (5 bases). With 7 bases removed from V and 10 bases from J, the gap between germline ends came to 11 bases. Germline CDR1 MDHEN, CDR2 SYDVKM. The CDR3 extends over 12 amino acids. CDR3 protein: CASIGVWSPLHF. CDR3 sequence (DNA): TGTGCCAGCATAGGGGTTTGGTCACCCCTCCACTTT.

This sequence joins TRBV6-2 or TRBV6-3 and TRBJ2-7, with D unresolved. The CDR3 extends over 9 amino acids. V lost 8 bases to trimming and J lost 6 bases, with 5 bases between them. Looked up from germline, CDR1 is MNHEY and CDR2 is SVGEGT. The CDR3 spells CASGIEQYF. The CDR3 bases are TGTGCCAGCGGGATCGAGCAGTACTTC.